One sample yielded the 26 T cell receptor beta chains listed below, sequenced in a study of T cell repertoires in ileal Crohn's disease. Profiled with immunoSEQ multiplex PCR; TCRdb holds only in-frame clones, not every one. The repertoire holds roughly 1,900 clones, around four fifths seen once, with more than 9.5% in the top ten. Sequencing was performed on ileal tissue. The receptors come from an adult with Crohn's disease.

The J gene is TRBJ1-2, the V gene TRBV7-2, with a weak D call TRBD1 (6 bases). The germline V and J ends were trimmed by 1 base and 2 bases, with 11 bases remaining between them. Germline CDR1 is SGHTA and CDR2 is FQGNSA. This CDR3 is 15 amino acids long. In DNA, the CDR3 is TGTGCCAGCAGCTTAGGGCAGGGGAAAAACTATGGCTACACCTTC. The encoded protein is CASSLGQGKNYGYTF.

This chain joins TRBV5-1 and TRBJ1-4; TRBD1 matches at 7 bases. V shed 7 bases and J 3 bases; nucleotides not matched to a gene: 3. The CDR3 consists of 13 residues. Germline V gene sequence: CDR1 SGHRS, CDR2 YFSETQ. CDR3 DNA sequence: TGCGCCAGCCGGGACAGATCTAATGAAAAACTGTTTTTT. Its translation is CASRDRSNEKLFF.

V and J are TRBV30 and TRBJ1-2; D ambiguous. Trimming cost V 5 bases and J 1 base, with 8 bases left between them. The CDR3 extends over 12 amino acids. Germline V gene lookup returns CDR1 GTSNPN and CDR2 SVGIG (reference sequence). The CDR3 reads CAWFTVNYGYTF. In DNA, the CDR3 is TGTGCCTGGTTCACAGTTAACTATGGCTACACCTTC.

The genes are TRBV5-1 and TRBJ1-1, with D maybe TRBD1 (6 bases). The germline V gene encodes CDR1 SGHRS and CDR2 YFSETQ. V lost 4 bases, J lost 0 bases, and 10 bases lay in between. The CDR3 is 14 amino acids. This CDR3 is CASSIGQLNTEAFF. In nucleotides, the CDR3 is TGCGCCAGCAGCATCGGACAGTTGAACACTGAAGCTTTCTTT.

In its sample, this clone was seen once. The chain joins TRBV7-9 to TRBJ2-5; 10 bases match TRBD2. V gave up 4 bases and J gave up 4 bases; unmatched junction bases: 6. Germline V gene data show CDR1 as SEHNR and CDR2 as FQNEAQ (reference sequence). The CDR3 spans 15 residues. CDR3 region: CASSSSSGSIETQYF. For the CDR3, the DNA is TGTGCCAGCAGCTCCTCTAGCGGGAGTATAGAGACCCAGTACTTC.

CDR3 sequence reads: CASSRVNTEAFF. CDR3 coding DNA: TGTGCCAGCAGCAGGGTGAACACTGAAGCTTTCTTT. The gene calls are TRBV28 and TRBJ1-1, with D maybe TRBD1 (5 bases). CDR1 MDHEN and CDR2 SYDVKM come from the germline V gene. Trimming removed 6 bases from V and 0 bases from J, with 5 bases in between. The CDR3 consists of 12 residues.

To note about this clone: The junction differs from germline at one of its ends, possibly a read error. This specimen includes other DNA sequences encoding the same CDR3. The chain couples TRBV4-2 to TRBJ1-6, with 8 bases identical to TRBD1. CDR1 is LGHNA, CDR2 YNFKEQ, per germline. The CDR3 is 16 residues long. In DNA, the CDR3 is TGTGCCAGCAGCTCTTACGGGACAGGATATAATTCCCCCCTCCACTTT. This gives the protein CASSSYGTGYNSPLHF.

This rearrangement joins TRBV6-1 to TRBJ1-1, with a weak D call TRBD1 (5 bases). CDR1 is MNHNS and CDR2 is SASEGT in the germline V gene. The CDR3 loop spans 15 amino acids. V lost 1 base and J lost 4, with 13 bases in between. This CDR3 reads CASSEGAQGPTEAFF. CDR3 DNA sequence: TGTGCCAGCAGTGAAGGAGCCCAGGGCCCCACTGAAGCTTTCTTT.

V and J are TRBV5-4 and TRBJ2-2; 9 bases map to TRBD1. The V gene's germline CDR1 is SGHNT and CDR2 YYREEE (reference sequence). CDR3 length: 14 amino acids. The CDR3 sequence: CAGGGQGSTGELFF. DNA of the CDR3: TGTGCTGGTGGCGGACAGGGGAGCACCGGGGAGCTGTTTTTT.

The chain has TRBV2 and TRBJ2-2; D perhaps matches TRBD2 (6 bases). V was shortened by 7 bases and J by 3 bases, with 9 bases between the two germline ends. The CDR3 has 13 amino acids. Per germline, CDR1 SNHLY and CDR2 FYNNEI. CDR3 nucleotide sequence: TGTGCCAGCAATACGGGGGACACCGGGGAGCTGTTTTTT. Translation: CASNTGDTGELFF.

V is TRBV6-1 and J is TRBJ2-5; D is unresolved. This CDR3 is built from 16 residues. Trimming removed 1 base at V and 0 bases at J, with 12 bases between. Germline CDR1 MNHNS, CDR2 SASEGT. The CDR3 sequence is CASSEGLRSYQETQYF. CDR3 DNA: TGTGCCAGCAGTGAAGGATTGCGCTCGTACCAAGAGACCCAGTACTTC.

This clone was recorded only once. One junction end disagrees with the germline gene, perhaps due to a read error. For the CDR3, the DNA is TGTGCCAGCACACCAGAACAGGGCGATGGCTACACCTTC. Protein sequence: CASTPEQGDGYTF. J is TRBJ1-2 and V is TRBV18, with D maybe TRBD1 (6 bases). The length of the CDR3 is 13 residues. Germline assignment: CDR1 KGHSH and CDR2 LQKENI. The complete variable domain, with remaining parts taken from reference TRBV18 and TRBJ1-2, reads NAGVMQNPRHLVRRRGQEARLRCSPMKGHSHVYWYRQLPEEGLKFMVYLQKENIIDESGMPKERFSAEFPKEGPSILRIQQVVRGDSAAYFCASTPEQGDGYTFGSGTRLTVV.

The rearrangement uses TRBV5-5 and TRBJ2-7; D is ambiguous. Germline V gene lookup returns CDR1 SGHKS and CDR2 YYEKEE (reference sequence). V shed 2 bases and J shed 0 bases, with 6 bases lying between them. CDR3 length equals 13 residues. CDR3 region: CASSFQASYEQYF. The CDR3 coding sequence is TGTGCCAGCAGCTTTCAAGCCTCCTACGAGCAGTACTTC.

The rearrangement links TRBV10-3 to TRBJ2-1; the D is unclear. This CDR3 is built from 12 residues. Trimming left V 6 bases short and J 6 bases short, with 9 bases between. Germline lookup yields CDR1 ENHRY and CDR2 SYGVKD. CDR3 sequence (DNA): TGTGCCATCAGCGACTCGGGCAATGAGCAGTTCTTC. It is translated as CAISDSGNEQFF.

This clone was counted once. The V and J genes are TRBV7-8 and TRBJ2-7, with TRBD2 identical over 8 bases. The CDR3 consists of 16 residues. Per germline, CDR1 SGHVS and CDR2 FQNEAQ. Unmatched junction bases numbered 5, after V lost 1 base and J lost 0 bases. CDR3 protein: CASSLGSGTSSYEQYF. The CDR3 region has the DNA TGTGCCAGCAGCTTAGGGAGTGGGACTAGCTCCTACGAGCAGTACTTC.

V gene TRBV6-4 combines with J gene TRBJ2-1; 7 nucleotides line up with TRBD2. CDR3 length equals 15 residues. V shed 3 bases and J 4 bases; nucleotides not matched to a gene: 6. Germline V gene data show CDR1 as MRHNA and CDR2 as SNTAGT. CDR3: CASSENIAGYNEQFF. The CDR3 DNA sequence: TGTGCCAGCAGTGAGAACATAGCGGGTTACAATGAGCAGTTCTTC.

The genes are TRBV13 and TRBJ1-1, with D hard to call. Germline CDR1 reads PRHDT; CDR2 reads FYEKMQ (reference sequence). The CDR3 is made up of 16 amino acids. The V end was cut by 0 bases, the J end by 5 bases, with 16 bases between. The CDR3 DNA is TGTGCCAGCAGCTTAGGGTCGGGTGTGAAGGAAACTGAAGCTTTCTTT. It is translated as CASSLGSGVKETEAFF.

The chain is built from TRBV5-1 and TRBJ1-1; D ambiguous. Germline V CDR1 and CDR2: SGHRS, YFSETQ. CDR3 size: 11 residues. Trimming took off 0 bases at V and 8 bases at J, with 5 bases between the two ends. The DNA for the CDR3 is TGCGCCAGCAGCTTGGACTGGGAAGCTTTCTTT. Protein sequence: CASSLDWEAFF.

The rearrangement joins TRBV29-1 to TRBJ2-2; 8 bases are a match to TRBD2. The V gene's germline CDR1 is SQVTM and CDR2 ANQGSEA. Losses at the gene ends were 1 base for V and 9 bases for J; bases not matched to a gene: 13. CDR3 length equals 16 residues. In DNA, the CDR3 is TGCAGCGTTGAAGTCGGTCCCCTCGGGGGGGGTCGGGAGCTGTTTTTT. This translates into CSVEVGPLGGGRELFF.

The chain recombines TRBV2 with TRBJ1-4, with D unresolved. Trimming removed 6 bases from V and 4 bases from J, with 9 bases in between. The germline gives CDR1 SNHLY, CDR2 FYNNEI. This CDR3 spans 13 amino acids. The chain's CDR3 is CASREGNNEKLFF. The CDR3 DNA reads as TGTGCCAGCAGAGAGGGTAATAATGAAAAACTGTTTTTT.

The chain is built from TRBV4-1 and TRBJ2-7, with 7 nucleotides matching TRBD1. The V gene end was trimmed by 2 bases and the J gene end by 2 bases; junction bases not matched to a gene: 6. The CDR3 is 15 amino acids. CDR1 is MGHRA, CDR2 YSYEKL, per germline. The CDR3 DNA reads as TGCGCCAGCAGCCAACCGGACAGGCTACCCTACGAGCAGTACTTC. This sequence encodes CASSQPDRLPYEQYF.

The chain carries TRBV7-2 and TRBJ1-3; D possibly corresponds to TRBD1 (5 bases). V lost 8 bases, J lost 0 bases, and 17 bases lay in between. The CDR3 totals 16 residues. Germline V lookup: CDR1 SGHTA, CDR2 FQGNSA. CDR3 coding DNA: TGTGCCAGCGCAGTGCGGGGGGGGGACTCTGGAAACACCATATATTTT. Its protein product is CASAVRGGDSGNTIYF.

This clone was seen a single time. This chain connects TRBV7-9 to TRBJ2-3; TRBD2 is a possible D gene (6 bases). CDR3 length equals 16 residues. Trimming removed 4 bases at V and 6 bases at J, with 20 bases between. Germline CDR1 SEHNR, CDR2 FQNEAQ (reference sequence). CDR3 bases: TGTGCCAGCAGCTCCCGGGACCTCCCAGCGGGCGATACGCAGTATTTT. As protein: CASSSRDLPAGDTQYF.

The V gene is TRBV7-2, the J gene TRBJ2-2, with 7 bases matching TRBD1. The CDR3 covers 15 residues. V trimming: 4 bases; J trimming: 7 bases; junction bases outside the gene matches: 9. CDR1 and CDR2 (germline): SGHTA, FQGNSA. The CDR3 sequence is CASSWGTVGIGELFF. CDR3 coding DNA: TGTGCCAGCAGCTGGGGGACAGTCGGTATCGGGGAGCTGTTTTTT. Looking up the rest from reference TRBV7-2 and TRBJ2-2 gives the full variable domain: GAGVSQSPSNKVTEKGKDVELRCDPISGHTALYWYRQSLGQGLEFLIYFQGNSAPDKSGLPSDRFSAERTGGSVSTLTIQRTQQEDSAVYLCASSWGTVGIGELFFGEGSRLTVL.

The genes are TRBV28 and TRBJ1-2, with no clear D. CDR1 MDHEN and CDR2 SYDVKM come from the germline V gene. V was trimmed by 3 bases and J by 6 bases, leaving 11 bases between them. The CDR3 consists of 13 residues. CDR3 nucleotides: TGTGCCAGCAGTTTGTTCCAGAAACATGGCTACACCTTC. It yields the protein CASSLFQKHGYTF.

The rearrangement joins TRBV4-1 to TRBJ2-7, with a possible D match to TRBD1 (6 bases). V lost 6 bases and J lost 1, with 16 bases in between. This CDR3 has 15 residues. Germline lookup yields CDR1 MGHRA and CDR2 YSYEKL. CDR3 region: CASRQTGIGSYEQYF. The CDR3 bases are TGCGCCAGCAGGCAAACAGGGATTGGGTCCTACGAGCAGTACTTC.